A selection of T cell receptor beta chains follows, all from one sample in a study of CD8 T cells in Susac syndrome. TCRdb ran MiXCR on the immunoSEQ multiplex PCR reads and lists one entry per CDR3 protein. The sample gives hundreds of thousands of distinct CDR3 sequences, 94% of which show up once; 0.15% to 0.2% is in the top ten. Material for sequencing was CD4+ T cells from PBMCs. Receptors were obtained from a human donor with Susac syndrome. CDR3s include the opening cysteine and the closing phenylalanine or tryptophan. D genes are given only for firm matches. Clone size is not always given. Where it is, it says once, few, many or a class for expanded clones.

D gene | J gene | CDR3 length | clone size | V gene | CDR3 DNA | CDR3 protein
TRBD2 | TRBJ2-1 | 13 | NA | TRBV6-6 | TGTGCCAGCAGTCCCCTTGAGGGGAGGGTAGAGTTCTTC | CASSPLEGRVEFF
NA | TRBJ2-3 | 13 | NA | TRBV7-3 | TGTGCCAGCAGCCTGCCCCCCTCCTATACGCAGTATTTT | CASSLPPSYTQYF
NA | TRBJ2-7 | 14 | NA | TRBV5-1 | TGCGCCAGCAGCCCATCGGACAGTTCCTACGAGCAGTACTTC | CASSPSDSSYEQYF
TRBD1 | TRBJ1-1 | 14 | NA | TRBV12-3/TRBV12-4 | TGTGCCAGCTCCTCCGGGACAGCGAACACTGAAGCTTTCTTT | CASSSGTANTEAFF
TRBD2 | TRBJ2-5 | 14 | NA | TRBV30 | TGTGCCTGGAGTCCCTCGGGGGGACAAGAGACCCAGTACTTC | CAWSPSGGQETQYF
NA | TRBJ1-3 | 16 | NA | TRBV29-1 | TGCAGCGTGTGCCCTAGACGTCCCCTCTCTGGAAACACCATATATTTT | CSVCPRRPLSGNTIYF
TRBD1 | TRBJ2-6 | 17 | NA | TRBV27 | TGTGCCAGCAGTCAAGGGACAGGGTGGTCTGGGGCCAACGTCCTGACTTTC | CASSQGTGWSGANVLTF
TRBD1 | TRBJ2-3 | 14 | NA | TRBV3-1 | TGTGCCAGCAGCCAAGATGAGACAGGGGGAACGCAGTATTTT | CASSQDETGGTQYF
TRBD1 | TRBJ2-5 | 16 | NA | TRBV11-2 | TGTGCCAGCAGCCTCCGGGACAGGGGGCCTCAAGAGACCCAGTACTTC | CASSLRDRGPQETQYF
NA | TRBJ2-1 | 13 | NA | TRBV20-1 | TGCAGTGCTTGCGACAGTTACTACAATGAGCAGTTCTTC | CSACDSYYNEQFF
TRBD1 | TRBJ1-6 | 15 | few | TRBV6-1 | TGTGCCAGCAGACCGGGACAGGGTGGAAATTCACCCCTCCACTTT | CASRPGQGGNSPLHF
TRBD1 | TRBJ1-2 | 11 | NA | TRBV12-3/TRBV12-4 | TGTGCCAGCAGTTCAGGGGGTGCCTACACCTTC | CASSSGGAYTF
NA | TRBJ2-7 | 14 | NA | TRBV9 | TGTGCCAGCAGCGTAGGAGAGAGCAGCTACGAGCAGTACTTC | CASSVGESSYEQYF
TRBD2 | TRBJ2-3 | 16 | NA | TRBV4-2 | TGTGCCAGCAGCCAAGAGGGAGCGGGGAGCACAGATACGCAGTATTTT | CASSQEGAGSTDTQYF
NA | TRBJ1-2 | 12 | NA | TRBV6-5 | TGTGCCAGCAGTTACCAGGGGAGCGGCTACACCTTC | CASSYQGSGYTF
NA | TRBJ1-4 | 13 | once | TRBV29-1 | TGCAGCGTTGAGCGGCACGATGAAGAAAAACTGTTTTTT | CSVERHDEEKLFF
TRBD2 | TRBJ2-3 | 19 | NA | TRBV7-6 | TGTGCCAGCAGCTCACCGGGACTAGCGGGACTCACATCGGGAGATACGCAGTATTTT | CASSSPGLAGLTSGDTQYF
NA | TRBJ2-5 | 14 | few | TRBV4-1 | TGCGCCAGCAGCCAAATTGTCACCCAAGAGACCCAGTACTTC | CASSQIVTQETQYF
NA | TRBJ2-5 | 16 | NA | TRBV12-5 | TGTGCTAGTGGCCGCACCCGAGGGGAGCTCCAAGAGACCCAGTACTTC | CASGRTRGELQETQYF
NA | TRBJ2-3 | 16 | NA | TRBV4-2 | TGTGCCAGCAGCCAAGATAGAATGTGGGGGACAGATACGCAGTATTTT | CASSQDRMWGTDTQYF
TRBD1 | TRBJ2-1 | 14 | NA | TRBV20-1 | TGCAGTGCTAGACGGACAGGGAGTTACAATGAGCAGTTCTTC | CSARRTGSYNEQFF
TRBD1 | TRBJ1-1 | 13 | NA | TRBV9 | TGTGCCAGCGGGGGCGGACGGGGACAGTCGACTTTCTTT | CASGGGRGQSTFF
NA | TRBJ1-5 | 14 | NA | TRBV20-1 | TGCAGTGCTAGTCCGGGGGGAATCAATCAGCCCCAGCATTTT | CSASPGGINQPQHF
TRBD1 | TRBJ1-6 | 14 | NA | TRBV6-6 | TGTGCCAGCATGGAGACAGGGGGAAATTCACCCCTCCACTTT | CASMETGGNSPLHF
NA | TRBJ2-3 | 16 | once | TRBV5-6 | TGTGCCAGCAGCTTGGTGCCAGCCCCTCGCTCAGATACGCAGTATTTT | CASSLVPAPRSDTQYF
TRBD1 | TRBJ1-5 | 15 | NA | TRBV20-1 | TGCAGTGCTAGTCTGACAGGGGGAGGCAATCAGCCCCAGCATTTT | CSASLTGGGNQPQHF
NA | TRBJ2-3 | 15 | once | TRBV5-1 | TGCGCCAGCAGCTTAGGCGGGGTAGGCACAGATACGCAGTATTTT | CASSLGGVGTDTQYF
TRBD2 | TRBJ2-3 | 14 | NA | TRBV7-3 | TGTGCCAGCAGCACCCGGGGGGGTACAGATACGCAGTATTTT | CASSTRGGTDTQYF
NA | TRBJ2-1 | 14 | NA | TRBV6-2/TRBV6-3 | TGTGCCAGCCGCAGGGGGGGTGGGGCAAATGAGCAGTTCTTC | CASRRGGGANEQFF
TRBD1 | TRBJ1-2 | 15 | NA | TRBV3-1 | TGTGCCAGCAGCCCCGGGACAGGGGGCAACTATGGCTACACCTTC | CASSPGTGGNYGYTF
NA | TRBJ2-1 | 12 | NA | TRBV5-1 | TGCGCCAGCAGCCCCCCCCGAAATGAGCAGTTCTTC | CASSPPRNEQFF
NA | TRBJ1-1 | 14 | NA | TRBV9 | TGTGCCAGCAGCGCAGTGCGGTTCAGCACTGAAGCTTTCTTT | CASSAVRFSTEAFF
NA | TRBJ2-2 | 16 | NA | TRBV25-1 | TGTGCCAGCAGTGAACAATCGGGCAGATACACCGGGGAGCTGTTTTTT | CASSEQSGRYTGELFF
NA | TRBJ2-1 | 14 | NA | TRBV24-1 | TGTGCCACCAGTGATGGGGGCCCCTACAATGAGCAGTTCTTC | CATSDGGPYNEQFF
TRBD1 | TRBJ1-4 | 14 | NA | TRBV12-3/TRBV12-4 | TGTGCCAGCAGTCAGACAGGGACTTCTGAAAAACTGTTTTTT | CASSQTGTSEKLFF
TRBD2 | TRBJ2-3 | 18 | NA | TRBV7-8 | TGTGCCAGCAGTTCGGGACTAGCGGGGGCATCTTTCACAGATACGCAGTATTTT | CASSSGLAGASFTDTQYF
NA | TRBJ1-1 | 12 | NA | TRBV20-1 | TGCAGTGCGACTACAGGGAGTACTGAAGCTTTCTTT | CSATTGSTEAFF
TRBD1 | TRBJ1-1 | 15 | NA | TRBV12-3/TRBV12-4 | TGTGCCAGCAGTTTACCCCCCGGGACAGGGGGCAAGGCTTTCTTT | CASSLPPGTGGKAFF
NA | TRBJ2-5 | 12 | NA | TRBV12-3/TRBV12-4 | TGTGCCAGCAGTTTCTCAGACCGGAACCAGTACTTC | CASSFSDRNQYF
NA | TRBJ2-1 | 12 | NA | TRBV29-1 | TGCAGCGTTGAGCGGGGCGTCGATGAGCAGTTCTTC | CSVERGVDEQFF
TRBD1 | TRBJ2-5 | 15 | NA | TRBV19 | TGTGCCAGTAGTATAGATCCCCGGACAGGGGAGACCCAGTACTTC | CASSIDPRTGETQYF
TRBD1 | TRBJ2-1 | 15 | NA | TRBV6-2/TRBV6-3 | TGTGCCAGCAGTTACTTTCTTACAGGGGGCAATGAGCAGTTCTTC | CASSYFLTGGNEQFF
NA | TRBJ2-3 | 12 | NA | TRBV7-2 | TGTGCCAGCAGCGGCCGCACAGATACGCAGTATTTT | CASSGRTDTQYF
TRBD2 | TRBJ2-3 | 16 | NA | TRBV6-5 | TGTGCCAGCAGTTACTCGACTAGCAGACTCACAGATACGCAGTATTTT | CASSYSTSRLTDTQYF
TRBD1 | TRBJ2-3 | 15 | NA | TRBV5-1 | TGCGCCAGCAGCTGGGGGGACAGGGGCACAGATACGCAGTATTTT | CASSWGDRGTDTQYF
NA | TRBJ1-1 | 13 | NA | TRBV20-1 | TGCAGTGCTCAATATGGACCAAACACTGAAGCTTTCTTT | CSAQYGPNTEAFF
NA | TRBJ2-1 | 10 | NA | TRBV10-3 | TGTGCCATCAGTGAGGAATCACAAATCTTC | CAISEESQIF
TRBD2 | TRBJ2-1 | 16 | NA | TRBV6-2/TRBV6-3 | TGTGCCAGCATTGACACCCAGCTAGCGGGGGATGGTGAGCAGTTCTTC | CASIDTQLAGDGEQFF